One sample yielded the 4 T cell receptor beta chains listed below, sequenced in a study of identical twins. TCRdb re-called the 5' RACE reads with MiXCR, one entry per CDR3 protein. The profile covers roughly 720,000 distinct CDR3 sequences, with 18% appearing a single time and around 14% taken by the ten largest. A further study also used this sample, focusing on T cells expressing NK-cell markers.

The source material was PBMCs. The source of these receptors is a woman between 18 and 29 years old in good health.

This clonotype appeared many times. The chain joins TRBV4-1 to TRBJ1-1; 7 bases fit TRBD1. Germline assignment: CDR1 MGHRA and CDR2 YSYEKL. The V segment lost 1 base and the J segment 6 bases; nucleotides outside the gene matches: 11. CDR3 size: 16 residues. CDR3 in amino acids: CASSQGGNRGIPEAFF. CDR3 coding DNA: TGCGCCAGCAGCCAAGGGGGCAACAGGGGTATTCCTGAAGCTTTCTTT.

V and J are TRBV20-1 and TRBJ2-6; tentatively, D is TRBD1 or TRBD2 (5 bases each). Between the trimmed V and J ends, which lost 3 bases and 0 bases, there was a span of 9 bases. Germline V gene sequence: CDR1 DFQATT, CDR2 SNEGSKA (reference sequence). This CDR3 has 15 amino acids. This CDR3 reads CSASPGTSGANVLTF. Written as DNA, the CDR3 is TGCAGTGCTAGTCCGGGGACCTCTGGGGCCAACGTCCTGACTTTC.

The rearrangement uses TRBV5-1 and TRBJ2-7; perhaps TRBD1 as D (5 bases). The V gene's germline CDR1 is SGHRS and CDR2 YFSETQ. Trimming took 0 bases from V and 1 from J, leaving 11 bases between them. The length of the CDR3 is 15 residues. The CDR3 is CASSLGWGPSYEQYF. The CDR3 DNA reads TGCGCCAGCAGCTTGGGATGGGGCCCTTCCTACGAGCAGTACTTC.

The chain couples TRBV20-1 to TRBJ2-1; 10 bases map to TRBD2. The germline V gene has CDR1 DFQATT and CDR2 SNEGSKA (reference sequence). J lost 3 bases, V lost 0 bases, and 11 bases had no gene match. The CDR3 is 18 residues long. CDR3 in amino acids: CSARDSVLAGVVYNEQFF. The CDR3 DNA follows: TGCAGTGCTAGAGATTCGGTCCTAGCGGGGGTAGTCTACAATGAGCAGTTCTTC.